This TCR beta chain was identified in a study of T cells after yellow fever vaccination (dated by TCRdb to between 2017 and 2020). Notes on the research overall: Libraries from fractions with low cell numbers were prepared with the SMART-Seq v4 Ultra Low Input RNA kit. Two healthy male donors made up the cohort, one aged 18 to 29 years and the other aged 30 to 39 years. Bulk PBMC replicates and cell subsets were isolated from blood drawn at multiple timepoints before and after both primary and secondary immunization. Bulk TCR alpha and beta repertoires were sequenced longitudinally to track T-cell clones before and after primary and booster YFV17D yellow fever vaccination. Results the study describes overall, beyond this receptor: Most clones expanded after primary vaccination were re-detected after the booster (about 96% of CD4 and approximately 85% of CD8), suggesting broad memory maintenance. A small share of clonotypes occurred in both CD4 and CD8 compartments, likely arising from convergent recombination. The secondary T-cell response was found to be weaker but faster than the primary response, with a peak reached on day 5 rather than on day 15. Computational filtering was needed because FACS-sorted repertoires could contain abundant contaminating clonotypes from the bulk population. Because only a couple of donors were included in the study, the extent to which the findings can be generalized is limited.

TCR cDNA was synthesized by 5'RACE template switching, through which a universal primer site and unique molecular identifiers were introduced. cDNA synthesis was primed from both the TCR alpha and TCR beta constant segments. Two PCR steps were used to amplify libraries, with sample barcodes and sequencing adapters being added in the second step. Sequencing of libraries was done on Illumina HiSeq 2500 (2x100 bp) or NovaSeq (2x150 bp). Per the original workflow: Reads were demultiplexed and collapsed into UMI consensus sequences with MIGEC, and V(D)J alignment was performed with MiXCR. Using edgeR on replicate PBMC samples, clonotypes were called vaccine-responding if FDR was below 0.01 and the log2 fold change was above 5 up to day 15. CD4 or CD8 identity was assigned to each bulk clonotype according to whether the clonotype was present at higher abundance in the sequenced CD4 repertoire or the sequenced CD8 repertoire. TCRdb ran its own pipeline on the public reads, namely fastp trimming at Q25 and MiXCR clone calling, and kept in-frame beta chains. Records with the same CDR3 protein are collapsed into one entry carrying the most frequent genes and DNA. These V and J calls rely on TCRdb rather than the paper's analysis. Within this sample are 300,000 to 450,000 distinct CDR3 sequences, with roughly 6.2% of them counted one time only. The ten most abundant clones make up 15% of the sample.

The sample holds many counts of this clonotype. There is no known antigen for this receptor. The record has no base qualities; no much larger clone is one base away. Per the publication, the treatment or condition label means: live attenuated yellow fever vaccine strain. At each blood-draw timepoint, two biological replicates of bulk PBMCs were obtained. A standard Ficoll-Paque protocol was used to isolate PBMCs from peripheral blood. TriZol was used to extract RNA from bulk PBMCs, from CD4 and CD8 fractions, and from dextramer-positive and dextramer-negative fractions. The germline V gene gives CDR1 as SGHRS and CDR2 as YFSETQ. The CDR3 contains 14 residues, cysteine and phenylalanine counted. Solely the CDR3 DNA is kept, with 42 bases framed from the first base. V is cut by 4 bases and J by 0 bases, and the space between the germline ends is 8 bases.

The chain joins TRBV5-1 to TRBJ1-5; the D segment could be TRBD1, given 5 matching bases. The clonotype was recovered from a man aged 25 to 40 who received the YFV17D yellow fever vaccine. Specimen: PBMCs, collected 5 days after the yellow fever booster vaccination. In nucleotide form, the sequence is TGCGCCAGCAGCGAGGGGAATAGCAATCAGCCCCAGCATTTT. Protein translation: CASSEGNSNQPQHF.